The 27 T cell receptor beta chains presented below share a single source sample, sequenced in a study of shared clonotypes between healthy human individuals. Only in-frame clones appear in the TCRdb table, and some are missing; sequencing was by immunoSEQ multiplex PCR. The repertoire holds roughly 530,000 clones, with about 95% as singletons. The sequenced sample consisted of naive CD4+ T cells sorted from blood. Documented subset: CD45RA+ positively selected. The receptors derive from a woman in her 30s in good health.

The chain couples TRBV5-1 to TRBJ2-3, with TRBD2 as a possible D gene (5 bases). CDR3 length: 14 residues. V was pared by 0 bases and J by 6 bases, with 11 bases between. Germline lookup yields CDR1 SGHRS and CDR2 YFSETQ. This CDR3 is CASSLAGVGDTQYF. The CDR3 DNA reads TGCGCCAGCAGCTTGGCCGGGGTGGGCGATACGCAGTATTTT.

The chain links TRBV28 to TRBJ2-7; the match to TRBD1 covers 9 bases. This CDR3 comprises 15 residues. Germline V gene lookup returns CDR1 MDHEN and CDR2 SYDVKM. V gave up 4 bases and J gave up 6 bases; unmatched junction bases: 10. CDR3 in amino acids: CASSSHSGQGSEQYF. The CDR3 DNA follows: TGTGCCAGCAGTTCCCATTCGGGACAGGGTTCCGAGCAGTACTTC.

The chain is built from TRBV5-1 and TRBJ2-5; D is ambiguous. The germline gives CDR1 SGHRS, CDR2 YFSETQ. This CDR3 has 13 residues. The V gene lost 10 bases and the J gene lost 5 bases, with 18 bases spanning the gap. The CDR3 nucleotides read TGCGCCTCCAGCTTAATTATAGGGGAGACCCAGTACTTC. Translation gives CASSLIIGETQYF.

V gene TRBV7-2 combines with J gene TRBJ1-5; unclear D gene. Germline values: CDR1 SGHTA, CDR2 FQGNSA. Trimming took off 1 base at V and 5 bases at J, with 12 bases between the two ends. The CDR3 extends over 15 amino acids. This CDR3 is CASSLVEGIDQPQHF. Here the CDR3 DNA reads TGTGCCAGCAGCTTAGTAGAAGGGATTGATCAGCCCCAGCATTTT. Complete variable domain (other parts from reference TRBV7-2 and TRBJ1-5): GAGVSQSPSNKVTEKGKDVELRCDPISGHTALYWYRQSLGQGLEFLIYFQGNSAPDKSGLPSDRFSAERTGGSVSTLTIQRTQQEDSAVYLCASSLVEGIDQPQHFGDGTRLSIL.

This clone has a single count. The V and J genes are TRBV5-1 and TRBJ1-1, with 7 nucleotides matching TRBD1. The trim removed 1 base at V and 4 bases at J, leaving 4 bases unmatched. The CDR3 spans 14 residues. From germline, CDR1 is SGHRS and CDR2 YFSETQ. The CDR3 loop is CASSLTGEGTEAFF. As DNA, the CDR3 is TGCGCCAGCAGCTTGACAGGGGAAGGCACTGAAGCTTTCTTT.

Details on this clone: The same CDR3 is also encoded by other DNA sequences in this sample. The chain links TRBV20-1 to TRBJ1-1; the D is unclear. The CDR3 consists of 11 residues. CDR1 and CDR2 from the germline V gene are DFQATT and SNEGSKA (reference sequence). Trimming took 6 bases from V and 2 from J, leaving 7 bases between them. CDR3: CSAYENTEAFF. DNA for the CDR3: TGCAGTGCGTACGAAAACACTGAAGCTTTCTTT.

Comment on this clone: Other DNA sequences in this sample translate to the same CDR3. This sequence joins TRBV28 and TRBJ2-5; D is uncertain. CDR1 MDHEN and CDR2 SYDVKM come from the germline V gene. Trimming cost V 5 bases and J 5 bases, with 6 bases left between them. The CDR3 has 11 amino acids. Written as DNA, the CDR3 is TGTGCCAGCAGTCTGAGGGAGACCCAGTACTTC. Its translation: CASSLRETQYF.

About this clone: Other nucleotide sequences in the sample specify the same CDR3. The genes are TRBV20-1 and TRBJ1-1, with no clear D. Germline V gene data show CDR1 as DFQATT and CDR2 as SNEGSKA (reference sequence). Trimming removed 6 bases from V and 0 bases from J, with 5 bases in between. The CDR3 length is 11 residues. The CDR3, as DNA: TGCAGTGCCCGACTGAACACTGAAGCTTTCTTT. Protein product: CSARLNTEAFF.

This clone was observed a single time. The chain couples TRBV5-1 to TRBJ1-2; D not certain. The CDR3 length is 14 residues. Germline V gene sequence: CDR1 SGHRS, CDR2 YFSETQ. Trimming removed 0 bases at V and 0 bases at J, with 6 bases between. This CDR3 reads CASSLDLSNYGYTF. The DNA of the CDR3 is TGCGCCAGCAGCTTGGACCTATCTAACTATGGCTACACCTTC.

The chain recombines TRBV5-1 with TRBJ2-6; 9 nucleotides align to TRBD1. Trimming took 6 bases from V and 2 from J; bases not matched to a gene: 9. CDR1 is SGHRS and CDR2 is YFSETQ in the germline V gene. The CDR3 contains 17 residues. Here the CDR3 DNA reads TGCGCCAGCACCGAGGACAGGGGTGATACTGGGGCCAACGTCCTGACTTTC. Translated: CASTEDRGDTGANVLTF.

The chain joins TRBV27 to TRBJ1-5; D remains unclear. This CDR3 comprises 12 residues. The germline CDR1 and CDR2 sequences are MNHEY and SMNVEV (reference sequence). V was pared by 7 bases and J by 0 bases, with 4 bases between. The CDR3 reads CASKDSNQPQHF. The CDR3 DNA sequence: TGTGCCAGCAAGGATAGCAATCAGCCCCAGCATTTT.

This clone showed up just once. The chain carries TRBV28 and TRBJ1-5; no clear D gene. The CDR3 has 13 amino acids. Germline V CDR1 and CDR2: MDHEN, SYDVKM. With 2 bases removed from V and 5 bases from J, the gap between germline ends came to 7 bases. This CDR3 reads CASSLGRDQPQHF. The DNA for the CDR3 is TGTGCCAGCAGTTTAGGACGCGATCAGCCCCAGCATTTT.

The V and J genes are TRBV15 and TRBJ1-1, with 8 bases identical to TRBD1. Looked up from germline, CDR1 is LNHNV and CDR2 is YYDKDF (reference sequence). The CDR3 contains 15 residues. Losses at the gene ends were 5 bases for V and 1 base for J; bases not matched to a gene: 6. The CDR3 DNA follows: TGTGCCACCAGCGGACGTGGACAGGGGAACACTGAAGCTTTCTTT. As protein: CATSGRGQGNTEAFF.

Comment on this clone: In the same sample, other DNA sequences code for this CDR3. The chain employs TRBV18 and TRBJ1-1; 11 nucleotides line up with TRBD1. Germline CDR1 reads KGHSH; CDR2 reads LQKENI. V shed 6 bases and J 1 base; nucleotides not matched to a gene: 1. This CDR3 region has 14 residues. Here the CDR3 reads CASSGQGANTEAFF. CDR3 coding DNA: TGTGCCAGCTCTGGACAGGGGGCGAACACTGAAGCTTTCTTT.

This clone was recorded only once. The rearrangement uses TRBV2 and TRBJ1-4; 11 positions agree with TRBD1. From germline, CDR1 is SNHLY and CDR2 FYNNEI. This CDR3 region has 13 residues. The V segment lost 8 bases and the J segment 5 bases; nucleotides outside the gene matches: 1. This chain's CDR3 is CASGDRGNEKLFF. DNA of the CDR3: TGTGCCAGCGGGGACAGGGGGAATGAAAAACTGTTTTTT.

The chain employs TRBV28 and TRBJ2-3; D not resolved. The germline V gene encodes CDR1 MDHEN and CDR2 SYDVKM. Trimming stripped 5 bases from V and 4 bases from J, with 22 bases between. There are 17 residues in the CDR3. This chain's CDR3 is CASSGLLVGVAADTQYF. The CDR3 bases are TGTGCCAGCAGTGGGTTACTGGTCGGCGTTGCGGCAGATACGCAGTATTTT. The full variable domain, with the rest looked up from reference TRBV28 and TRBJ2-3, is DVKVTQSSRYLVKRTGEKVFLECVQDMDHENMFWYRQDPGLGLRLIYFSYDVKMKEKGDIPEGYSVSREKKERFSLILESASTNQTSMYLCASSGLLVGVAADTQYFGPGTRLTVL.

With regard to this clone: Other DNA sequences of this sample code for an identical CDR3. The chain has TRBV28 and TRBJ1-2, with 10 nucleotides matching TRBD1. Germline CDR1 reads MDHEN; CDR2 reads SYDVKM. After removal of 2 bases from V and 3 bases from J, the junction contained 0 bases not matched to a gene. The CDR3 contains 14 residues. CDR3: CASSLGTGDYGYTF. The CDR3 coding sequence is TGTGCCAGCAGTTTAGGGACAGGGGACTATGGCTACACCTTC.

The chain couples TRBV2 to TRBJ2-7; D remains ambiguous. There are 12 residues in the CDR3. V was trimmed by 6 bases and J by 6 bases, leaving 12 bases between them. Looked up from germline, CDR1 is SNHLY and CDR2 is FYNNEI. The CDR3 DNA sequence: TGTGCCAGCAGGACGTCCAAGACCGAGCAGTACTTC. Its translation is CASRTSKTEQYF.

This rearrangement joins TRBV6-1 to TRBJ2-7; 7 bases are shared with TRBD1. Unmatched junction bases numbered 12, after V lost 4 bases and J lost 3 bases. Germline loops: CDR1 MNHNS, CDR2 SASEGT. The CDR3 contains 16 residues. In DNA form, the CDR3 reads TGTGCCAGCAGTGCACGGCGAGGGGGCACCCACTACGAGCAGTACTTC. Translated, it gives CASSARRGGTHYEQYF.

The V and J genes are TRBV5-1 and TRBJ2-5; possible D gene TRBD1, 6 bases. Germline assignment: CDR1 SGHRS and CDR2 YFSETQ. This CDR3 is built from 15 residues. Trimming took 0 bases from V and 1 from J, leaving 10 bases between them. In nucleotides, the CDR3 is TGCGCCAGCAGCTTGGGGACAGCGTTCCAAGAGACCCAGTACTTC. The encoded protein is CASSLGTAFQETQYF.

The chain carries TRBV29-1 and TRBJ1-2; D not certain. The CDR3 has 11 residues. Trimming shortened V by 2 bases and J by 7 bases, and 8 bases separated the two germline ends. The germline CDR1 and CDR2 sequences are SQVTM and ANQGSEA. The CDR3 region has the DNA TGCAGCGTTGAATTAGGAGGTGGCTACACCTTC. Translating it yields CSVELGGGYTF.

The CDR3 sequence: CASSDRGDTEAFF. The CDR3 DNA reads as TGTGCCAGTAGTGACAGGGGGGACACTGAAGCTTTCTTT. V and J are TRBV19 and TRBJ1-1; 9 nucleotides agree with TRBD1. V gave up 5 bases and J gave up 3 bases; unmatched junction bases: 1. This CDR3 has 13 residues. Germline CDR1 is LNHDA and CDR2 is SQIVND (reference sequence).

This clone has just one count. This chain uses TRBV7-9 with TRBJ2-1; D unclear. The CDR3 is 13 amino acids. Trimming stripped 5 bases from V and 9 bases from J, with 14 bases between. Germline V gene data show CDR1 as SEHNR and CDR2 as FQNEAQ (reference sequence). The CDR3 protein is CASSPPALGEQFF. CDR3 sequence (DNA): TGTGCCAGCAGCCCACCGGCCCTCGGTGAGCAGTTCTTC.

The chain combines TRBV28 with TRBJ1-6, with a possible D match to TRBD1 (6 bases). The CDR3 totals 17 residues. The V gene lost 10 bases and the J gene lost 0 bases, with 19 bases spanning the gap. The germline gives CDR1 MDHEN, CDR2 SYDVKM. The CDR3 nucleotides are TGTGCCACCTTGGGGGGAGAAGGGGGCTCCTATAATTCACCCCTCCACTTT. This gives the protein CATLGGEGGSYNSPLHF.

The chain uses TRBV2 and TRBJ2-2; no reliable D call. Per germline, CDR1 SNHLY and CDR2 FYNNEI. Trimming removed 4 bases from V and 1 base from J, with 7 bases in between. The CDR3 loop spans 14 amino acids. In DNA form, the CDR3 reads TGTGCCAGCAGTGCCGGACGGAACACCGGGGAGCTGTTTTTT. It translates to CASSAGRNTGELFF. The whole variable domain, filled in from reference TRBV2 and TRBJ2-2, reads EPEVTQTPSHQVTQMGQEVILRCVPISNHLYFYWYRQILGQKVEFLVSFYNNEISEKSEIFDDQFSVERPDGSNFTLKIRSTKLEDSAMYFCASSAGRNTGELFFGEGSRLTVL.

The chain combines TRBV10-3 with TRBJ2-5, with 8 bases lining up with TRBD2. Germline CDR1 ENHRY, CDR2 SYGVKD. Trimming at V came to 2 bases and at J to 4 bases, leaving 0 bases not matched to a gene. CDR3 length: 13 residues. The CDR3 DNA reads TGTGCCATCAGTGAGAGCGGGAGAGAGACCCAGTACTTC. It specifies CAISESGRETQYF.

The chain couples TRBV18 to TRBJ2-1; 12 bases match TRBD2. CDR1 is KGHSH, CDR2 LQKENI, per germline. J lost 8 bases, V lost 3 bases, and 8 bases had no gene match. The CDR3 totals 16 residues. The CDR3 nucleotides are TGTGCCAGCTCACCGAGGCTAGCGGGAGGGCGGGATGAGCAGTTCTTC. Amino acids: CASSPRLAGGRDEQFF. The full variable domain, its missing parts supplied by reference TRBV18 and TRBJ2-1, is NAGVMQNPRHLVRRRGQEARLRCSPMKGHSHVYWYRQLPEEGLKFMVYLQKENIIDESGMPKERFSAEFPKEGPSILRIQQVVRGDSAAYFCASSPRLAGGRDEQFFGPGTRLTVL.